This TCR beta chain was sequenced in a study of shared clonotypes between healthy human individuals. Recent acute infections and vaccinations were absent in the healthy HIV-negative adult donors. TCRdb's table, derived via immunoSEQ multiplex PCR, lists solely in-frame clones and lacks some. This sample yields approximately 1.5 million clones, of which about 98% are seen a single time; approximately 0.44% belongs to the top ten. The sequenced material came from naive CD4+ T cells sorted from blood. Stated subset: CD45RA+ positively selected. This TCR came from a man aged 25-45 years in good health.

In DNA, the CDR3 is TGCAGCGTGTCCGGGACTAGCGGCTACAATGAGCAGTTCTTC. This sequence encodes CSVSGTSGYNEQFF. This sequence joins TRBV29-1 and TRBJ2-1; the match to TRBD2 covers 11 bases. Trimming removed 6 bases from V and 3 bases from J; junction bases left unmatched: 4. CDR3 length: 14 amino acids. Looked up from germline, CDR1 is SQVTM and CDR2 is ANQGSEA.